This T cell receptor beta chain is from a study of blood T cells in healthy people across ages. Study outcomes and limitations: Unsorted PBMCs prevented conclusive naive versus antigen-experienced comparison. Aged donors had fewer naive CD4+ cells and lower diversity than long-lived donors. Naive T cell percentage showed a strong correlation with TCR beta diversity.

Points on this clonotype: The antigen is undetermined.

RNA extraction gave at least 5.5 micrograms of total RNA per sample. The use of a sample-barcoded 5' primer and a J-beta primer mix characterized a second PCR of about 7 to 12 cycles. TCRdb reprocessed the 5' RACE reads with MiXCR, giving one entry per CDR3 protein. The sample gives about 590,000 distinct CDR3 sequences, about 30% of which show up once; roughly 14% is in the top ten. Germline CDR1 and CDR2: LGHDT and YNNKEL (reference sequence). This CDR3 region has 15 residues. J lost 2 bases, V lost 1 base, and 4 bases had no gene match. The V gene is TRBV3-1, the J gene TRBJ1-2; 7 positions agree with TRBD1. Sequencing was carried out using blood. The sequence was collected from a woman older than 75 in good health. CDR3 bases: TGTGCCAGCAGCCAAGCCGGGACAGAGAACTATGGCTACACCTTC. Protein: CASSQAGTENYGYTF. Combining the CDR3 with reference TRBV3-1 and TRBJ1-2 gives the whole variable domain DTAVSQTPKYLVTQMGNDKSIKCEQNLGHDTMYWYKQDSKKFLKIMFSYNNKELIINETVPNRFSPKSPDKAHLNLHINSLELGDSAVYFCASSQAGTENYGYTFGSGTRLTVV.